A single sample is the source of the 9 T cell receptor beta chains below, sequenced in a study of identical twins. Using its own MiXCR run on the 5' RACE reads, TCRdb lists one record per CDR3 protein. The data hold hundreds of thousands of distinct CDR3 sequences, with about 20% observed a single time. This sample also appeared in a second study, on T cells expressing NK-cell markers.

Sequencing was done on a sample of PBMCs. The source of these receptors is a woman between 18 and 29 years old in good health.

This chain uses TRBV20-1 with TRBJ2-1; D is possibly TRBD1 (6 bases). In germline, CDR1 is DFQATT, CDR2 SNEGSKA (reference sequence). This CDR3 comprises 14 residues. As DNA, the CDR3 is TGCACCGTAGCTAGAGTGTGGGACAACAATGAGCAGTTCTTC. Translating it yields CTVARVWDNNEQFF.

The rearrangement links TRBV3-1 to TRBJ2-7; the match to TRBD1 covers 10 bases. The CDR3 has 16 residues. Looked up from germline, CDR1 is LGHDT and CDR2 is YNNKEL (reference sequence). V trimming: 2 bases; J trimming: 5 bases; junction bases outside the gene matches: 9. The CDR3 coding sequence is TGTGCCAGCAGCCAACTCCCGGGACAGGGGATGGACGAGCAGTACTTC. Its translation: CASSQLPGQGMDEQYF.

This clonotype was seen a few times. DNA for the CDR3: TGCAGCGTTGAAGATGGGCGGAATAATGAGCAGTTCTTC. Protein product: CSVEDGRNNEQFF. V usage is TRBV29-1 and J usage is TRBJ2-1, with D unclear. CDR1 SQVTM and CDR2 ANQGSEA come from the germline V gene. The CDR3 covers 13 residues. V was shortened by 0 bases and J by 7 bases, with 10 bases between the two germline ends.

This clonotype was recorded at least ten times. V usage is TRBV20-1 and J usage is TRBJ1-6; D ambiguous. The CDR3 consists of 13 residues. Germline lookup yields CDR1 DFQATT and CDR2 SNEGSKA (reference sequence). With 3 bases removed from V and 7 bases from J, the gap between germline ends came to 10 bases. CDR3 residues: CSARTAANSPLHF. The CDR3 region has the DNA TGCAGTGCTAGGACTGCCGCGAATTCACCCCTCCACTTT.

In its sample, this clonotype was seen a few times. This chain joins TRBV29-1 and TRBJ1-2, with a weak D call TRBD1 (5 bases). Looked up from germline, CDR1 is SQVTM and CDR2 is ANQGSEA. The V end was cut by 4 bases, the J end by 1 base, with 10 bases between. The CDR3 has 13 residues. The CDR3 reads CSVGRDFNYGYTF. In DNA form, the CDR3 reads TGCAGCGTTGGCAGGGATTTTAACTATGGCTACACCTTC.

This chain joins TRBV20-1 and TRBJ2-1; perhaps D is TRBD1 or TRBD2 (6 bases each). The CDR3 spans 14 residues. V lost 6 bases and J lost 7, with 19 bases in between. Germline V gene sequence: CDR1 DFQATT, CDR2 SNEGSKA (reference sequence). CDR3 protein: CSAPGAGRSNEQFF. The CDR3 DNA reads as TGCAGTGCCCCGGGGGCGGGACGCAGTAATGAGCAGTTCTTC.

This clonotype came up a few times. The chain combines TRBV20-1 with TRBJ2-7, with D possibly called TRBD1 or TRBD2 (5 bases each). Trimming removed 0 bases at V and 4 bases at J, with 16 bases between. The CDR3 loop spans 15 amino acids. The germline V gene has CDR1 DFQATT and CDR2 SNEGSKA (reference sequence). The chain's CDR3 is CSARDWGREKYEQYF. The CDR3 DNA follows: TGCAGTGCTAGAGATTGGGGCAGGGAGAAATACGAGCAGTACTTC.

Only a few counts were recorded for this clonotype. The rearrangement joins TRBV12-3 or TRBV12-4 to TRBJ1-6, with D unclear. The CDR3 runs 15 residues. V was pared by 5 bases and J by 9 bases, with 17 bases between. In DNA form, the CDR3 reads TGTGCCAGCAGTCCGTTACGGCAGAAGGGTTCACCCCTCCACTTT. It encodes CASSPLRQKGSPLHF.

In its sample, this clonotype was seen many times. The rearrangement links TRBV6-2 or TRBV6-3 to TRBJ2-6; D call uncertain. The germline V gene encodes CDR1 MNHEY and CDR2 SVGEGT. V was shortened by 0 bases and J by 3 bases, with 0 bases between the two germline ends. The CDR3 has 13 amino acids. The CDR3 DNA reads TGTGCCAGCAGTTACTCTGGGGCCAACGTCCTGACTTTC. It encodes CASSYSGANVLTF.